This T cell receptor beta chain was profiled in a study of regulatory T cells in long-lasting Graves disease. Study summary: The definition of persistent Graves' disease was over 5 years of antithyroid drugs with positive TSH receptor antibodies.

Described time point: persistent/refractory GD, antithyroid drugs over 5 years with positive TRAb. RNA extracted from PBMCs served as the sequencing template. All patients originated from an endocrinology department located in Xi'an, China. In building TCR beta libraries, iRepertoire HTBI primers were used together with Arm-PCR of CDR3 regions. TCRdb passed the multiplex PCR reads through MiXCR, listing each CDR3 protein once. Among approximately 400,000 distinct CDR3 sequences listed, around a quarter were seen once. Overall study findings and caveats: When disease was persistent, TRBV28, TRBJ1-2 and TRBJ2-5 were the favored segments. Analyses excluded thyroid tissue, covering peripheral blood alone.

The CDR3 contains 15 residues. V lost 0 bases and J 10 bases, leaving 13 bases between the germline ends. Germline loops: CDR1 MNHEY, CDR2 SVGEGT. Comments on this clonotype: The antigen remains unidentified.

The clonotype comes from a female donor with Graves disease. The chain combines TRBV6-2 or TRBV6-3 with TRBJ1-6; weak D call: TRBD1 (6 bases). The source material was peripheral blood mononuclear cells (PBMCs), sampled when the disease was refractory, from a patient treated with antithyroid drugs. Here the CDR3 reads CASSYSSGAGSPLHF. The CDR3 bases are TGTGCCAGCAGTTACTCGTCGGGGGCAGGGTCACCCCTCCACTTT.